A single sample is the source of the 30 T cell receptor beta chains below, sequenced in a study of T cells in Graves' hyperthyroidism and ophthalmopathy (dated by TCRdb to the late 2010s). Libraries were made using multiplex PCR. Sequencing used an Illumina HiSeq 2000. TCR beta CDR3 regions were amplified from RNA transcripts. The first round of RT-PCR for the TCR CDR3 was performed with the HTBI primer set and the Qiagen OneStep RT-PCR kit. Using fastp at Q25 and MiXCR, TCRdb reprocessed the public reads and kept productive beta chains. Each CDR3 protein gets just one entry, which takes the most common genes and DNA from the rows behind it. For this sample there are 350,000 to 500,000 distinct CDR3 sequences; roughly 13% appear just once. The top ten constitute about 5% of the sample. Sequencing used blood. The origin of the receptors is a woman between 18 and 30 years old with Graves' hyperthyroidism.

This clonotype occurred a few times. The V and J genes are TRBV19 and TRBJ2-7; 10 nucleotides align to TRBD2. CDR1 is LNHDA, CDR2 SQIVND, per germline (reference sequence). With V trimmed by 3 bases and J by 2 bases, 4 bases remained unmatched. This CDR3 comprises 15 residues. The CDR3 DNA sequence: TGTGCCAGTAGTATTGTAGCGGGAGGTACCTACGAGCAGTACTTC. Translated, it gives CASSIVAGGTYEQYF.

The genes are TRBV5-8 and TRBJ1-5; unclear D gene. Trimming left V 0 bases short and J 0 bases short, with 16 bases between. Looked up from germline, CDR1 is SGHTS and CDR2 is YDEGEE. This CDR3 comprises 18 residues. The CDR3 loop reads CASSLGFFTRDSNQPQHF. In DNA, the CDR3 is TGTGCCAGCAGCTTGGGCTTTTTTACAAGGGATAGCAATCAGCCCCAGCATTTT.

The gene calls are TRBV27 and TRBJ2-5; D remains ambiguous. Trimming cost V 3 bases and J 0 bases, with 5 bases left between them. The germline V gene has CDR1 MNHEY and CDR2 SMNVEV (reference sequence). The CDR3 spans 13 residues. In DNA form, the CDR3 reads TGTGCCAGCAGTTTTGCAGACCAAGAGACCCAGTACTTC. Translation gives CASSFADQETQYF.

The sample holds many counts of this clonotype. V usage is TRBV2 and J usage is TRBJ2-1; TRBD2 matches at 10 bases. Germline CDR1 SNHLY, CDR2 FYNNEI. J lost 0 bases, V lost 9 bases, and 2 bases had no gene match. This CDR3 comprises 14 residues. The DNA of the CDR3 is TGTGCCAGAAGCGGGAGGGCCTCCTACAATGAGCAGTTCTTC. Translated: CARSGRASYNEQFF.

V and J are TRBV20-1 and TRBJ2-1; 11 nucleotides align to TRBD2. The V segment lost 3 bases and the J segment 7 bases; nucleotides outside the gene matches: 2. Germline V gene sequence: CDR1 DFQATT, CDR2 SNEGSKA (reference sequence). The CDR3 totals 13 residues. CDR3: CSASTSGSNEQFF. CDR3 DNA: TGCAGTGCTAGTACTAGCGGGAGTAATGAGCAGTTCTTC.

V usage is TRBV12-3 or TRBV12-4 and J usage is TRBJ1-6; D gene unclear. The CDR3 extends over 15 amino acids. Trimming took 2 bases from V and 3 from J, leaving 8 bases between them. The CDR3 nucleotides read TGTGCCAGCAGTTTACGGCCGGACTATAATTCACCCCTCCACTTT. It is translated as CASSLRPDYNSPLHF.

This clonotype was seen a few times. The chain has TRBV27 and TRBJ2-1; TRBD2 aligns across 13 bases. This CDR3 has 18 residues. Germline loops: CDR1 MNHEY, CDR2 SMNVEV (reference sequence). With V trimmed by 3 bases and J by 7 bases, 12 bases remained unmatched. The CDR3, as DNA: TGTGCCAGCAGTTTTTTGGACTTCGGGACTAGCGGGAAAAATGAGCAGTTCTTC. This gives the protein CASSFLDFGTSGKNEQFF.

This clonotype was counted many times. The chain carries TRBV20-1 and TRBJ2-7; TRBD1 or TRBD2 may be the D gene (5 bases each). V gave up 3 bases and J gave up 2 bases, with 8 bases separating them. The germline CDR1 and CDR2 sequences are DFQATT and SNEGSKA (reference sequence). This CDR3 comprises 12 residues. The CDR3 spells CSARTGPYEQYF. CDR3 DNA sequence: TGCAGTGCTAGGACGGGACCCTACGAGCAGTACTTC.

This clonotype was counted a few times. This chain uses TRBV12-3 or TRBV12-4 with TRBJ1-2; D is perhaps TRBD1 (6 bases). The V end lost 3 bases, the J end lost 6 bases, and 11 bases lay between the germline ends. This CDR3 has 13 residues. CDR3 amino acids: CASSLKGGDGYTF. CDR3 DNA sequence: TGTGCCAGCAGTTTGAAGGGGGGGGATGGCTACACCTTC.

This clonotype was picked up many times. The chain has TRBV5-1 and TRBJ2-2; TRBD2 aligns across 10 bases. The CDR3 sequence is 15 residues long. Trimming removed 4 bases from V and 7 bases from J; junction bases left unmatched: 7. CDR1 is SGHRS, CDR2 YFSETQ, per germline. CDR3 residues: CASSLASGRSGELFF. DNA of the CDR3: TGCGCCAGCAGCCTCGCTAGCGGGAGAAGCGGGGAGCTGTTTTTT.

The rearrangement links TRBV7-9 to TRBJ1-5; D ambiguous. This CDR3 is 14 amino acids long. In germline, CDR1 is SEHNR, CDR2 FQNEAQ (reference sequence). V lost 0 bases to trimming and J lost 7 bases, with 10 bases between them. The CDR3 bases are TGTGCCAGCAGCTTAGCGGAGGCGAGCCAGCCCCAGCATTTT. Residues: CASSLAEASQPQHF.

This clonotype has just one count. Compared with germline, one end of the junction differs, possibly owing to a read error. The chain is built from TRBV6-2 or TRBV6-3 and TRBJ2-1; tentatively, D is TRBD1 (5 bases). Looked up from germline, CDR1 is MNHEY and CDR2 is SVGEGT. The CDR3 sequence is 14 residues long. As DNA, the CDR3 is TGTGCCGGCAGTTACTCAGGGTCCTACAATGAGCAGTTCTTC. Its translation: CAGSYSGSYNEQFF.

This clonotype appeared many times. This sequence joins TRBV28 and TRBJ2-7, with 7 bases identical to TRBD2. The V and J ends lost 5 bases and 4 bases, in that order; junction bases with no gene match: 8. Germline V gives CDR1 MDHEN, CDR2 SYDVKM. The CDR3 is made up of 14 amino acids. CDR3 sequence (DNA): TGTGCCAGCAGTGGGAGGGGCCTAGGATACGAGCAGTACTTC. This sequence encodes CASSGRGLGYEQYF.

This clonotype was counted at least ten times. In DNA form, the CDR3 reads TGTGCCAGCAGTTTAGCCACTGGCAGGGGGAACTACAATGAGCAGTTCTTC. It translates to CASSLATGRGNYNEQFF. The chain is built from TRBV28 and TRBJ2-1, with 7 bases lining up with TRBD1. Germline CDR1 and CDR2: MDHEN and SYDVKM. Trimming cost V 2 bases and J 3 bases; bases outside gene matches: 10. This CDR3 spans 17 amino acids.

V and J are TRBV11-3 and TRBJ2-1; 8 bases line up with TRBD2. The V gene's germline CDR1 is SGHNT and CDR2 YENEEA. V lost 3 bases, J lost 6 bases, and 10 bases stayed unmatched. The CDR3 sequence is 16 residues long. The CDR3 reads CASSLGPGGHSNEQFF. In nucleotides, the CDR3 is TGTGCCAGCAGCTTGGGGCCGGGAGGGCACAGCAATGAGCAGTTCTTC.

This clonotype was detected ten times or more. CDR3 protein: CASSQRGGADSYEQYF. CDR3 in DNA: TGTGCCAGCAGCCAGAGAGGAGGCGCCGATTCCTACGAGCAGTACTTC. This chain joins TRBV11-1 and TRBJ2-7, with TRBD2 as a possible D gene (5 bases). The CDR3 runs to 16 residues. CDR1 SGHAT and CDR2 FQDESV come from the germline V gene (reference sequence). V was cut by 5 bases and J by 1 base, with 18 bases left in between.

J is TRBJ2-3 and V is TRBV7-9; 8 positions match TRBD2. Looked up from germline, CDR1 is SEHNR and CDR2 is FQNEAQ (reference sequence). CDR3 length: 16 amino acids. V gave up 2 bases and J gave up 6 bases; unmatched junction bases: 10. CDR3 in amino acids: CASSLWTGTRTDTQYF. CDR3 in DNA: TGTGCCAGCAGCTTATGGACCGGGACTAGGACGGATACGCAGTATTTT.

In this sample, this clonotype turned up many times. CDR3 in DNA: TGTGCCAGCTACCTACGGAATTATAACACTGAAGCTTTCTTT. It specifies CASYLRNYNTEAFF. This chain links TRBV28 with TRBJ1-1; no clear D gene. The ends were cut back, 8 bases at V and 2 bases at J, with 15 bases in the middle. The germline V gene encodes CDR1 MDHEN and CDR2 SYDVKM. The CDR3 is 14 residues long.

This rearrangement joins TRBV6-1 to TRBJ2-7; TRBD1 agrees at 9 bases. Trimming cost V 8 bases and J 5 bases; bases outside gene matches: 7. In germline, CDR1 is MNHNS, CDR2 SASEGT. The CDR3 runs to 13 residues. This CDR3 reads CASLGGTGNEQYF. The CDR3, as DNA: TGTGCCAGCCTGGGCGGGACAGGGAACGAGCAGTACTTC.

This clonotype was counted ten times or more. The junction and the germline gene differ at one end; a read error may be behind it. The rearrangement joins TRBV7-7 to TRBJ2-1; 10 bases are shared with TRBD2. CDR1 SSHAT and CDR2 FNYEAQ come from the germline V gene (reference sequence). This CDR3 has 17 residues. CDR3 DNA sequence: TGTGCTAGCAGCTTAGTAGTATCTAGCGGGAGAGGGAATGAGCAGTTCTTC. Translating it yields CASSLVVSSGRGNEQFF.

This clonotype was seen repeatedly, ten times or more. This chain uses TRBV20-1 with TRBJ1-1; D gene unclear. Germline lookup yields CDR1 DFQATT and CDR2 SNEGSKA (reference sequence). CDR3 size: 17 residues. Trimming removed 2 bases from V and 6 bases from J, with 25 bases in between. The CDR3 nucleotides read TGCAGTGCTAGACCACCCCCGGTCGGCGTATCGGCGGCTGAAGCTTTCTTT. Residues: CSARPPPVGVSAAEAFF.

The V and J genes are TRBV7-9 and TRBJ2-7; 11 positions agree with TRBD1. This CDR3 contains 16 residues. Trimming cost V 2 bases and J 4 bases; bases outside gene matches: 7. Germline CDR1 reads SEHNR; CDR2 reads FQNEAQ (reference sequence). Here the CDR3 DNA reads TGTGCCAGCAGCTTACATTCTTGGGACAGGGGGTACGAGCAGTACTTC. This translates into CASSLHSWDRGYEQYF. Combining the CDR3 with reference TRBV7-9 and TRBJ2-7 gives the whole variable domain DTGVSQNPRHKITKRGQNVTFRCDPISEHNRLYWYRQTLGQGPEFLTYFQNEAQLEKSRLLSDRFSAERPKGSFSTLEIQRTEQGDSAMYLCASSLHSWDRGYEQYFGPGTRLTVT.

This clonotype appeared a few times. V gene TRBV10-3 combines with J gene TRBJ2-2, with 7 bases that match TRBD2. Trimming took 6 bases from V and 7 from J; bases not matched to a gene: 11. The V gene's germline CDR1 is ENHRY and CDR2 SYGVKD. This CDR3 contains 15 residues. For the CDR3, the DNA is TGTGCCATCAGGGATGGCCAGCGGGATGACGGGGAGCTGTTTTTT. Amino acids: CAIRDGQRDDGELFF.

CDR3 amino acids: CASSQETSGRSADTQYF. The CDR3 nucleotides read TGTGCCAGCAGCCAAGAGACTAGCGGGAGAAGCGCAGATACGCAGTATTTT. V and J are TRBV4-2 and TRBJ2-3, with TRBD2 matching 12 bases. The CDR3 contains 17 residues. Germline assignment: CDR1 LGHNA and CDR2 YNFKEQ. V shed 0 bases and J 4 bases; nucleotides not matched to a gene: 5.

This clonotype was counted ten times or more. The V and J genes are TRBV18 and TRBJ2-3; 10 nucleotides line up with TRBD1. The CDR3 is 15 amino acids. Trimming removed 6 bases from V and 4 bases from J; junction bases left unmatched: 7. Germline assignment: CDR1 KGHSH and CDR2 LQKENI. The CDR3 DNA follows: TGTGCCAGCTCGCCCGGGACAGGGGTATCAGATACGCAGTATTTT. This translates into CASSPGTGVSDTQYF.

Concerning this clonotype: A read error is possible here, since a much larger clone lies one base away. This chain connects TRBV30 to TRBJ1-1; D is perhaps TRBD1 (5 bases). The V and J ends lost 3 bases and 0 bases respectively, with 5 bases between them. This CDR3 has 12 amino acids. Per the germline V gene, CDR1 is GTSNPN and CDR2 is SVGIG (reference sequence). CDR3 loop: CAWRQVNTEAFF. DNA of the CDR3: TGTGCCTGGAGACAGGTGAACACTGAAGCTTTCTTT.

V and J are TRBV12-3 or TRBV12-4 and TRBJ2-5, with TRBD2 matching 9 bases. Trimming cost V 4 bases and J 7 bases; bases outside gene matches: 4. This CDR3 spans 13 amino acids. As DNA, the CDR3 is TGTGCCAGCAGTTCCCGACTAGCGGTGACCCAGTACTTC. Translated, it gives CASSSRLAVTQYF.

This clonotype was detected only a few times. The rearrangement uses TRBV18 and TRBJ1-1; D uncertain. Trimming removed 3 bases at V and 2 bases at J, with 16 bases between. The germline V gene encodes CDR1 KGHSH and CDR2 LQKENI. This CDR3 spans 16 amino acids. This CDR3 reads CASSPEIRATNTEAFF. In DNA form, the CDR3 reads TGTGCCAGCTCACCCGAAATTAGGGCGACTAACACTGAAGCTTTCTTT.

This rearrangement joins TRBV4-1 to TRBJ2-7; TRBD2 matches 8 bases. The trim removed 0 bases at V and 4 bases at J, leaving 8 bases unmatched. CDR3 length: 16 amino acids. CDR1 and CDR2 (germline): MGHRA, YSYEKL. CDR3 DNA sequence: TGCGCCAGCAGCCAAGACGAGGCGGGAGGAGGGTACGAGCAGTACTTC. It translates to CASSQDEAGGGYEQYF.

This clonotype was detected ten times or more. The chain has TRBV19 and TRBJ2-3, with TRBD2 identical over 8 bases. Germline CDR1 LNHDA, CDR2 SQIVND (reference sequence). There are 15 residues in the CDR3. Germline trimming cut 7 bases from V and 0 bases from J; bases unmatched to any gene: 6. The CDR3 region is CASTDSGASTDTQYF. DNA for the CDR3: TGTGCCAGTACAGATAGCGGGGCTAGCACAGATACGCAGTATTTT.